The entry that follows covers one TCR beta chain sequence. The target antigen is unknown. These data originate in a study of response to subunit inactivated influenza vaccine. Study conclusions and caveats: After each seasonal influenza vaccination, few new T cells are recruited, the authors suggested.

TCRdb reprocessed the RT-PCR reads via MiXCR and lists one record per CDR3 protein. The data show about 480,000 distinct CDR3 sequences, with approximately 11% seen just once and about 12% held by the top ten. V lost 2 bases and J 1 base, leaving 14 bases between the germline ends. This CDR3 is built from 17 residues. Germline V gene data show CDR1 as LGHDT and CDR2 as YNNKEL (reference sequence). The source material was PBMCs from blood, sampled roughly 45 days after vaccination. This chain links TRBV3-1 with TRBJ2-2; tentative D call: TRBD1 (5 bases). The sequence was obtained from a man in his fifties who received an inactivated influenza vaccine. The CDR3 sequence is CASSQPLLRGNTGELFF. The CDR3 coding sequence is TGTGCCAGCAGCCAACCTCTCCTAAGGGGGAACACCGGGGAGCTGTTTTTT.